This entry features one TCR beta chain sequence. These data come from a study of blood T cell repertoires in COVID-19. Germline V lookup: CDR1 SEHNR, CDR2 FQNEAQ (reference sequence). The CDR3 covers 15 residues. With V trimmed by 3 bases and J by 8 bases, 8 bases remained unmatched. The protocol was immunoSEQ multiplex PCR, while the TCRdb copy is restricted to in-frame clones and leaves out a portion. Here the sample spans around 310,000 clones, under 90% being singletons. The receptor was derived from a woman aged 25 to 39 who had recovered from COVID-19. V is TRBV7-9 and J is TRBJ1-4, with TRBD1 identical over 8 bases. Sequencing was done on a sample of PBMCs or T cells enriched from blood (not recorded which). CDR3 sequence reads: CASSFTDREREKLFF. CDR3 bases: TGTGCCAGCAGCTTCACGGACAGGGAAAGGGAAAAACTGTTTTTT. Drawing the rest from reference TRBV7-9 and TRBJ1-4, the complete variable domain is DTGVSQNPRHKITKRGQNVTFRCDPISEHNRLYWYRQTLGQGPEFLTYFQNEAQLEKSRLLSDRFSAERPKGSFSTLEIQRTEQGDSAMYLCASSFTDREREKLFFGSGTQLSVL.